This is a list of T cell receptor beta chains from one sample in a study of OX40 agonist ivuxolimab in advanced cancers. The table came from immunoSEQ multiplex PCR; TCRdb's copy has only in-frame clones and leaves some out. This sample has about 45,000 clones, with 90% found just once. Sequenced material: CD4+ or CD8+ T cells sorted from blood, taken in a trial of the OX40 agonist ivuxolimab. The receptors originated from an adult with an advanced solid tumor such as melanoma, head and neck, liver or kidney cancer. The CDR3 runs from the conserved cysteine through the conserved F or W.

cdr3_aa: CASRGGTDTQYF
v_call: TRBV28

cdr3_aa: CASSQGLAGAHNEQFF
v_call: TRBV5-1

cdr3_aa: CASRRQGVNTGELFF
v_call: TRBV28

cdr3_aa: CASSGGRDGYTF
v_call: TRBV28

cdr3_aa: CASSMGPGAKNIQYF
v_call: TRBV19

cdr3_aa: CASSLGPTDTQYF
v_call: TRBV7-3

cdr3_aa: CASSDPGQGLTEAFF
v_call: TRBV5-1

cdr3_aa: CASSLMPGYQGRAFF
v_call: TRBV28

cdr3_aa: CASSTTGPNQPQHF
v_call: TRBV18

cdr3_aa: CASSALDKNTEAFF
v_call: TRBV6-1

cdr3_aa: CASSDGLGLKSGTDTQYF
v_call: TRBV2

cdr3_aa: CASSRAGGFWETQYF
v_call: TRBV6-1